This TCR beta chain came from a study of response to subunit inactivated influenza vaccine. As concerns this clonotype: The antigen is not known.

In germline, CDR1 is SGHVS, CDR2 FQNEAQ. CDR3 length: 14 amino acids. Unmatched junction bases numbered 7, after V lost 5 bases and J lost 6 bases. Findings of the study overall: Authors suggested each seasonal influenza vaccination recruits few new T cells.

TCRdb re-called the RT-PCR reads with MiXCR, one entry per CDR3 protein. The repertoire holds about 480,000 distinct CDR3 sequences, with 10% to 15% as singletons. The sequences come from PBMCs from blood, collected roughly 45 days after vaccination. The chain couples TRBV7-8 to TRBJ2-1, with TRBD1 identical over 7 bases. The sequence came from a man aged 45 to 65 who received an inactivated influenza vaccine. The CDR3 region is CASSLRQGPNEQFF. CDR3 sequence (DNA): TGTGCCAGCAGCCTTAGACAGGGCCCCAATGAGCAGTTCTTC.